Presented here are 17 T cell receptor beta chains from one specimen sequenced in a study of cytotoxic CD8 clonotypes in ibrutinib-treated CLL. Using immunoSEQ multiplex PCR, the repertoire was profiled, and TCRdb retains in-frame clones only, with some absent. Of 130,000 to 150,000 clones in the sample, under 95% were seen once. Sequenced material: PBMCs, taken after 12 months of ibrutinib treatment. The receptors were gathered from a human donor with chronic lymphocytic leukemia.

The genes are TRBV5-1 and TRBJ2-3, with 12 bases fitting TRBD2. Germline CDR1 is SGHRS and CDR2 is YFSETQ. Trimming took 5 bases from V and 5 from J; bases not matched to a gene: 0. The CDR3 is 13 amino acids. Here the CDR3 reads CASRTSGRDTQYF. In DNA form, the CDR3 reads TGCGCCAGCAGGACTAGCGGGAGAGATACGCAGTATTTT.

The rearrangement links TRBV6-5 to TRBJ1-2; TRBD1 might be the D (6 bases). V was shortened by 2 bases and J by 3 bases, with 10 bases between the two germline ends. CDR1 MNHEY and CDR2 SVGAGI come from the germline V gene. The CDR3 runs to 14 residues. In nucleotides, the CDR3 is TGTGCCAGCAGTTACACACCAGGGGACTATGGCTACACCTTC. Residues: CASSYTPGDYGYTF.

The chain has TRBV27 and TRBJ2-7, with 7 bases matching TRBD2. CDR1 MNHEY and CDR2 SMNVEV come from the germline V gene (reference sequence). This CDR3 region has 14 residues. V dropped 3 bases and J dropped 4; count of bases not matched to a gene: 6. The CDR3 loop is CASSLASGLYEQYF. CDR3 sequence (DNA): TGTGCCAGCAGTTTGGCTAGCGGACTTTACGAGCAGTACTTC.

The V and J genes are TRBV7-3 and TRBJ2-1, with TRBD2 matching 11 bases. The CDR3 totals 18 residues. V lost 1 base to trimming and J lost 0 bases; unmatched junction nucleotides: 5. Germline CDR1 reads SGHTA; CDR2 reads FQGTGA. CDR3 sequence: CASSLKGLAVSSYNEQFF. The CDR3 DNA follows: TGTGCCAGCAGCTTAAAGGGACTAGCGGTTAGCTCCTACAATGAGCAGTTCTTC.

This sequence joins TRBV18 and TRBJ2-1; the match to TRBD2 covers 8 bases. Germline CDR1 KGHSH, CDR2 LQKENI. Trimming cost V 4 bases and J 0 bases; bases outside gene matches: 8. This CDR3 region has 17 residues. CDR3 DNA: TGTGCCAGCTCACGCAGTAGCGGGACGACCTCCTACAATGAGCAGTTCTTC. It is translated as CASSRSSGTTSYNEQFF.

This clone appeared once. The chain combines TRBV5-5 with TRBJ2-5; D gene ambiguous. From germline, CDR1 is SGHKS and CDR2 YYEKEE (reference sequence). This CDR3 comprises 12 residues. V gave up 6 bases and J gave up 0 bases, with 6 bases separating them. The CDR3 nucleotides are TGTGCCAGCACCCATTACCAAGAGACCCAGTACTTC. Translating it yields CASTHYQETQYF.

This chain connects TRBV15 to TRBJ1-5; D remains ambiguous. The ends were cut back, 6 bases at V and 0 bases at J, with 12 bases in the middle. The CDR3 is 15 residues long. Germline values: CDR1 LNHNV, CDR2 YYDKDF (reference sequence). The CDR3 protein is CATRETVNSNQPQHF. Written as DNA, the CDR3 is TGTGCCACCAGGGAAACGGTAAATAGCAATCAGCCCCAGCATTTT.

This rearrangement joins TRBV7-9 to TRBJ2-1; TRBD2 is a possible D gene (6 bases). From germline, CDR1 is SEHNR and CDR2 FQNEAQ (reference sequence). The ends were cut back, 1 base at V and 4 bases at J, with 8 bases in the middle. The CDR3 runs 14 residues. The CDR3 loop is CASSLGLEYNEQFF. CDR3 nucleotide sequence: TGTGCCAGCAGCTTAGGACTAGAATACAATGAGCAGTTCTTC.

The gene calls are TRBV6-5 and TRBJ2-2, with 7 bases lining up with TRBD2. Germline CDR1 reads MNHEY; CDR2 reads SVGAGI. The CDR3 contains 14 residues. With 8 bases clipped from V and 0 bases from J, the junction kept 3 bases outside the gene matches. CDR3 sequence (DNA): TGTGCCAGCTTGGGAGGGGCGAACACCGGGGAGCTGTTTTTT. Translating it yields CASLGGANTGELFF.

The chain recombines TRBV18 with TRBJ2-3, with a possible D match to TRBD2 (6 bases). Per the germline V gene, CDR1 is KGHSH and CDR2 is LQKENI. The ends were cut back, 4 bases at V and 1 base at J, with 9 bases in the middle. The CDR3 has 14 residues. Written as DNA, the CDR3 is TGTGCCAGCTCACTCTCTAGCGGCACAGATACGCAGTATTTT. This sequence encodes CASSLSSGTDTQYF.

The chain uses TRBV7-9 and TRBJ2-7; D possibly corresponds to TRBD2 (5 bases). Per germline, CDR1 SEHNR and CDR2 FQNEAQ (reference sequence). Trimming removed 5 bases at V and 0 bases at J, with 14 bases between. This CDR3 has 15 amino acids. CDR3 in DNA: TGTGCCAGCAGCCCCGCGGGTTTTAGCTCCTACGAGCAGTACTTC. Translation: CASSPAGFSSYEQYF.

The genes are TRBV28 and TRBJ2-1; D is perhaps TRBD1 or TRBD2 (5 bases each). V was shortened by 1 base and J by 7 bases, with 17 bases between the two germline ends. This CDR3 comprises 16 residues. Germline CDR1 is MDHEN and CDR2 is SYDVKM. CDR3 sequence reads: CASSLSDWGTGNEQFF. CDR3 nucleotides: TGTGCCAGCAGTTTATCTGATTGGGGGACCGGGAATGAGCAGTTCTTC.

This chain connects TRBV5-1 to TRBJ1-4; D is uncertain. Deletions cut 4 bases from V and 3 bases from J, with 7 bases between. From germline, CDR1 is SGHRS and CDR2 YFSETQ. There are 13 residues in the CDR3. The DNA for the CDR3 is TGCGCCAGCAGCAACGACCCTAATGAAAAACTGTTTTTT. Translated, it gives CASSNDPNEKLFF.

V and J are TRBV7-3 and TRBJ2-3, with TRBD2 identical over 10 bases. V dropped 5 bases and J dropped 7; count of bases not matched to a gene: 12. Germline CDR1 is SGHTA and CDR2 is FQGTGA. The CDR3 is 16 amino acids. For the CDR3, the DNA is TGTGCCAGCAGCCATTTAGCGGGAGGCTCGGGGAATACGCAGTATTTT. This gives the protein CASSHLAGGSGNTQYF.

The V call is TRBV7-9, the J call TRBJ1-3, with TRBD1 as a possible D gene (6 bases). Trimming took off 8 bases at V and 0 bases at J, with 14 bases between the two ends. The germline V gene encodes CDR1 SEHNR and CDR2 FQNEAQ (reference sequence). There are 15 residues in the CDR3. Here the CDR3 DNA reads TGTGCCAGCCCGAGGGGGGGTCCCTCTGGAAACACCATATATTTT. It yields the protein CASPRGGPSGNTIYF.

This clone was seen once. The chain uses TRBV28 and TRBJ1-1, with D tentatively TRBD1 (5 bases). This CDR3 has 14 residues. From germline, CDR1 is MDHEN and CDR2 SYDVKM. V was shortened by 5 bases and J by 5 bases, with 15 bases between the two germline ends. The CDR3 reads CASSESGDWTEAFF. In DNA form, the CDR3 reads TGTGCCAGCAGTGAGTCGGGGGATTGGACTGAAGCTTTCTTT. Together with reference TRBV28 and TRBJ1-1, the CDR3 gives the full variable domain: DVKVTQSSRYLVKRTGEKVFLECVQDMDHENMFWYRQDPGLGLRLIYFSYDVKMKEKGDIPEGYSVSREKKERFSLILESASTNQTSMYLCASSESGDWTEAFFGQGTRLTVV.

This clone was detected once. The J gene is TRBJ1-1, the V gene TRBV7-9; the match to TRBD1 covers 10 bases. The CDR3 runs to 16 residues. CDR1 is SEHNR, CDR2 FQNEAQ, per germline (reference sequence). The junction had 11 bases not matched to a gene; V was cut back by 4 bases and J by 6 bases. CDR3 DNA sequence: TGTGCCAGCAGCTACGGCGTAGGACAGGGGGTCTCTGAAGCTTTCTTT. It specifies CASSYGVGQGVSEAFF. Filled out from reference TRBV7-9 and TRBJ1-1, the complete variable domain reads DTGVSQNPRHKITKRGQNVTFRCDPISEHNRLYWYRQTLGQGPEFLTYFQNEAQLEKSRLLSDRFSAERPKGSFSTLEIQRTEQGDSAMYLCASSYGVGQGVSEAFFGQGTRLTVV.